This T cell receptor (beta chain) was captured by sequencing in a study of blood T cell repertoires in COVID-19. Study at large: From the United States, Italy and Spain came samples of acute and convalescent COVID-19. T cells, B-cell-depleted T cells, or PBMCs supplied cDNA or gDNA.

Authors' analysis steps: The assay estimated nucleated cells by amplifying reference gene primers. Sequencing was performed with immunoSEQ multiplex PCR; in TCRdb, only in-frame clones are kept and a portion is missing. That table furnishes V, J and clone size, whereas the DNA furnished D and trimming. The sample includes 100,000 to 120,000 clones, 75% to 80% seen only once; the top ten take roughly 17%. The germline gives CDR1 LGHNA, CDR2 YSLEER. The CDR3 runs to 13 residues. The ends were cut back, 0 bases at V and 4 bases at J, with 5 bases in the middle. Sequencing was done on a sample of peripheral blood. The chain carries TRBV4-3 and TRBJ2-3; D is unresolved. The TCR sequence derives from a woman older than 75 with active or convalescent COVID-19. The CDR3, as DNA: TGCGCCAGCAGCCAAGAGCTAGCAGATACGCAGTATTTT. It encodes CASSQELADTQYF.